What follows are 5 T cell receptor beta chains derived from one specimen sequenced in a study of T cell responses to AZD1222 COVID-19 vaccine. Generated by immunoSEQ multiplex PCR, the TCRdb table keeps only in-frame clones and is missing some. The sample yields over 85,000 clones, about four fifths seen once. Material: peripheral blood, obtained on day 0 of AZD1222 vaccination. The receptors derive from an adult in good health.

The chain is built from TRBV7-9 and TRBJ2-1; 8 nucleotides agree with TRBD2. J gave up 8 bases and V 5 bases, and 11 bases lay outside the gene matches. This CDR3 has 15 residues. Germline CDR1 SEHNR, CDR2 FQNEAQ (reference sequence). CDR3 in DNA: TGTGCCAGCAGCACCGTAGCGGGACTCAGAGATGAGCAGTTCTTC. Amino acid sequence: CASSTVAGLRDEQFF.

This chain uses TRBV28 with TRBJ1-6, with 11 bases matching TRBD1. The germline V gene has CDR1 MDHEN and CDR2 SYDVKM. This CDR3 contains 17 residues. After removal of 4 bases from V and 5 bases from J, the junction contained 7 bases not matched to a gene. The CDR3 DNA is TGTGCCAGCAGTTCCTCCGGACAGGGGGCGAATAATTCACCCCTCCACTTT. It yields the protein CASSSSGQGANNSPLHF. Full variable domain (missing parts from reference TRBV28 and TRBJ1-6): DVKVTQSSRYLVKRTGEKVFLECVQDMDHENMFWYRQDPGLGLRLIYFSYDVKMKEKGDIPEGYSVSREKKERFSLILESASTNQTSMYLCASSSSGQGANNSPLHFGNGTRLTVT.

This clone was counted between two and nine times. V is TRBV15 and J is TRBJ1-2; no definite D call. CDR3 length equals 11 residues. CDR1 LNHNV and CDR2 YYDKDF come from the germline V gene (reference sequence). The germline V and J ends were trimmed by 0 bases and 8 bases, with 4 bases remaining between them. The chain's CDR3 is CATSRDLGYTF. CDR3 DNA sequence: TGTGCCACCAGCAGAGATTTGGGCTACACCTTC.

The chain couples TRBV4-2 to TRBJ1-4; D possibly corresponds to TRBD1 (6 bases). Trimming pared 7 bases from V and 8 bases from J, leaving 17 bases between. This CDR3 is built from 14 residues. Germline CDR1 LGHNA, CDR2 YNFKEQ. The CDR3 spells CASNPTRGSEKLFF. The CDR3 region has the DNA TGTGCCAGCAACCCTACCAGGGGATCGGAAAAACTGTTTTTT.

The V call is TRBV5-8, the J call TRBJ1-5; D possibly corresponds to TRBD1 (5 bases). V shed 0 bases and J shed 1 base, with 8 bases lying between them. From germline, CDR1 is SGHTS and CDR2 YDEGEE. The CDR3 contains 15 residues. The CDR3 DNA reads TGTGCCAGCAGCTTGGGAGGGGTGAGCAATCAGCCCCAGCATTTT. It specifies CASSLGGVSNQPQHF.